These T cell receptor beta chains were read from a single sample in a study of shared clonotypes between healthy human individuals. TCRdb's table, derived via immunoSEQ multiplex PCR, lists solely in-frame clones and lacks some. The repertoire includes some 2,100,000 clones, under 95% of them detected once, and under 2% sits in the top ten. Sequenced: naive CD8+ T cells from PBMCs. All receptors come from a man aged 18-30 years in good health. Some clones in this sample may be carry-over from other donors' samples. CDR3s include the opening cysteine and the closing phenylalanine or tryptophan. The D gene is left open where the match is weak. Size is stated for part of the rows, as once, few or many counts, or as a class when the clone is expanded.

16 | . | TRBJ2-7 | TRBD2 | TRBV27 | CASSAKGLAEFYEQYF | TGTGCCAGCAGTGCCAAGGGACTAGCGGAGTTCTACGAGCAGTACTTC
12 | . | TRBJ2-7 | TRBD1 | TRBV7-9 | CASSLATGGKTF | TGTGCCAGCAGCTTAGCGACAGGGGGCAAAACCTTC
14 | . | TRBJ2-5 | TRBD2 | TRBV7-6 | CATSAGAPGETQYF | TGTGCCACCTCGGCGGGAGCGCCTGGAGAGACCCAGTACTTC
13 | . | TRBJ1-2 | TRBD1 | TRBV6-5 | CASSYDRGYGYTF | TGTGCCAGCAGCTACGACAGGGGTTATGGCTACACCTTC
16 | . | TRBJ2-2 | . | TRBV7-2 | CASSLALPPHGGELFF | TGTGCCAGCAGCTTAGCGCTACCACCCCATGGCGGGGAGCTGTTTTTT
16 | . | TRBJ1-5 | . | TRBV27 | CASSPSQGEDNQPQHF | TGTGCCAGCAGTCCCTCGCAGGGCGAGGACAATCAGCCCCAGCATTTT
13 | . | TRBJ2-2 | . | TRBV6-5 | CASTYSDAGELFF | TGTGCCAGCACTTACTCTGATGCCGGGGAGCTGTTTTTT
13 | . | TRBJ2-7 | . | TRBV27 | CASTFSGSYEQYF | TGTGCCAGCACCTTTTCCGGCTCCTACGAGCAGTACTTC
14 | . | TRBJ1-3 | . | TRBV14 | CASSQVNLGNTIYF | TGTGCCAGCAGTCAGGTGAACCTCGGAAACACCATATATTTT
14 | once | TRBJ2-7 | . | TRBV27 | CARGGWLPFLEQYF | TGTGCCAGGGGCGGCTGGCTTCCATTCCTCGAGCAGTACTTC
14 | . | TRBJ1-2 | . | TRBV11-2 | CASSFGRANYGYTF | TGTGCCAGCAGCTTCGGCAGGGCTAACTATGGCTACACCTTC
17 | . | TRBJ1-4 | . | TRBV7-9 | CASSLVAGPATNEKLFF | TGTGCCAGCAGCTTAGTGGCAGGCCCGGCAACTAATGAAAAACTGTTTTTT
14 | . | TRBJ2-7 | . | TRBV10-3 | CATRGAKRFDEQYF | TGTGCCACCCGGGGGGCCAAGCGTTTCGACGAGCAGTACTTC
15 | . | TRBJ2-7 | TRBD1 | TRBV28 | CASSLGTGGSYEQYF | TGTGCCAGCAGTTTAGGGACAGGGGGCTCCTACGAGCAGTACTTC
16 | . | TRBJ2-1 | TRBD2 | TRBV7-8 | CASSFLAGGPYNEQFF | TGTGCCAGCAGCTTCTTAGCGGGAGGACCTTACAATGAGCAGTTCTTC
13 | . | TRBJ2-7 | . | TRBV2 | CASSEATSYEQYF | TGTGCCAGCAGTGAGGCGACATCCTACGAGCAGTACTTC
16 | . | TRBJ2-3 | TRBD2 | TRBV19 | CASSIRTSGVTDTQYF | TGTGCCAGTAGTATCCGGACTAGCGGGGTTACAGATACGCAGTATTTT
16 | . | TRBJ2-1 | TRBD2 | TRBV27 | CASSPRTSGIYNEQFF | TGTGCCAGCAGTCCAAGGACTAGCGGGATATACAATGAGCAGTTCTTC
14 | . | TRBJ2-7 | TRBD2 | TRBV28 | CASSLAGATYEQYF | TGTGCCAGCAGCCTAGCGGGGGCGACCTACGAGCAGTACTTC
14 | . | TRBJ2-7 | TRBD2 | TRBV28 | CASSWTSGSVEQYF | TGTGCCAGCAGTTGGACTAGCGGGAGTGTCGAGCAGTACTTC
18 | . | TRBJ2-1 | TRBD2 | TRBV27 | CASSLSGLAGGKANEQFF | TGTGCCAGCAGTTTATCGGGACTAGCGGGAGGGAAGGCGAATGAGCAGTTCTTC
16 | once | TRBJ2-7 | TRBD1 | TRBV9 | CASSRKKTGSSYEQYF | TGTGCCAGCAGCCGTAAAAAGACAGGGAGCTCCTACGAGCAGTACTTC
16 | . | TRBJ2-6 | TRBD2 | TRBV5-6 | CASNSGRDSGANVLTF | TGTGCCAGCAATAGCGGGAGGGACTCTGGGGCCAACGTCCTGACTTTC
14 | . | TRBJ1-1 | TRBD1 | TRBV27 | CASSFRQGNTEAFF | TGTGCCAGCAGTTTCCGACAGGGAAACACTGAAGCTTTCTTT
14 | . | TRBJ2-7 | TRBD1 | TRBV9 | CASSVSGTAYEQYF | TGTGCCAGCAGCGTAAGTGGGACAGCCTACGAGCAGTACTTC
15 | . | TRBJ1-5 | TRBD1 | TRBV5-5 | CASSRTGNSNQPQHF | TGTGCCAGCAGCAGGACAGGCAATAGCAATCAGCCCCAGCATTTT